This passage covers 7 T cell receptor beta chains from one sample sequenced in a study of blood T cell repertoires in COVID-19. Libraries were prepared by immunoSEQ multiplex PCR; TCRdb keeps only in-frame clonotypes and omits some of them. The table lists nearly 250,000 clones, roughly 85% of them singletons. Material: PBMCs or T cells enriched from blood (not recorded which). The source of these receptors is a woman in her forties or fifties with acute COVID-19.

The chain joins TRBV2 to TRBJ1-2, with unresolved D. V dropped 2 bases and J dropped 5 bases, with 12 bases sitting between them. The germline gives CDR1 SNHLY, CDR2 FYNNEI. The CDR3 sequence is 14 residues long. CDR3 nucleotide sequence: TGTGCCAGCAGTGAAACGGGTTCGGCGTATGGCTACACCTTC. Its protein is CASSETGSAYGYTF.

The chain combines TRBV6-5 with TRBJ1-1; the match to TRBD1 covers 7 bases. V shed 2 bases and J 0 bases; nucleotides not matched to a gene: 3. The CDR3 sequence is 15 residues long. CDR1 is MNHEY, CDR2 SVGAGI, per germline. The CDR3 spells CASSYRDRVNTEAFF. The CDR3 coding sequence is TGTGCCAGCAGTTACCGAGACAGGGTGAACACTGAAGCTTTCTTT.

The V call is TRBV3-1 (or the pseudogene TRBV3-2), the J call TRBJ1-2; D gene uncertain. In germline, CDR1 is LGHDT, CDR2 YNNKEL (reference sequence). There are 13 residues in the CDR3. Trimming took off 2 bases at V and 3 bases at J, with 7 bases between the two ends. CDR3 sequence reads: CASSQTNDYGYTF. The DNA of the CDR3 is TGTGCCAGCAGCCAAACAAATGACTATGGCTACACCTTC.

V gene TRBV9 combines with J gene TRBJ1-6; D is ambiguous. Trimming removed 0 bases from V and 7 bases from J, with 8 bases in between. The CDR3 is made up of 14 amino acids. Looked up from germline, CDR1 is SGDLS and CDR2 is YYNGEE. CDR3: CASSVGASNSPLHF. For the CDR3, the DNA is TGTGCCAGCAGCGTAGGTGCGAGCAATTCACCCCTCCACTTT.

This clone was picked up a small number of times. The chain employs TRBV20-1 and TRBJ1-1, with 7 positions matching TRBD1. This CDR3 has 14 amino acids. The trim removed 3 bases at V and 3 bases at J, leaving 7 bases unmatched. CDR1 is DFQATT and CDR2 is SNEGSKA in the germline V gene (reference sequence). The CDR3 DNA sequence: TGCAGTGCTAGTGGACGGGACAGATACACTGAAGCTTTCTTT. Encoded protein: CSASGRDRYTEAFF.

The chain is built from TRBV6-2 or TRBV6-3 and TRBJ2-6; TRBD1 matches at 8 bases. V was clipped by 6 bases and J by 4 bases; unmatched bases: 11. Germline CDR1 reads MNHEY; CDR2 reads SVGEGT. The CDR3 totals 17 residues. The CDR3 bases are TGTGCCAGCAGCCGCCGGGACAGGTTATCCGGGGCCAACGTCCTGACTTTC. Amino acid sequence: CASSRRDRLSGANVLTF.

The chain combines TRBV18 with TRBJ2-5; TRBD1 matches 8 bases. Germline CDR1 and CDR2: KGHSH and LQKENI. This CDR3 contains 15 residues. Germline trimming cut 0 bases from V and 3 bases from J; bases unmatched to any gene: 3. The CDR3 DNA is TGTGCCAGCTCACCACCGTCGGACAGGGAAGAGACCCAGTACTTC. Its protein product is CASSPPSDREETQYF.